This T cell receptor (beta chain) was retrieved from a study of T cells in Graves' hyperthyroidism and ophthalmopathy. In patients aged 18 to 65, hyperthyroidism was newly diagnosed, with duration under 2 months. Exclusion of patients followed from uncontrolled infection, other autoimmune disease, pregnancy or lactation. Germline V gives CDR1 SGHTS, CDR2 YDEGEE. The V end was cut by 3 bases, the J end by 4 bases, with 13 bases between. The CDR3 runs 14 residues. Amplified TCR beta CDR3 regions came from RNA transcripts. Researchers ran a first-round RT-PCR on the TCR CDR3 using the HTBI primer set. One entry per CDR3 protein results from TCRdb running MiXCR on the multiplex PCR reads. This sample carries about 580,000 distinct CDR3 sequences, about 43% of them seen once, and the ten largest clones take approximately 8.4%. This clonotype was recorded at least ten times.

Sequencing input: peripheral blood or thyroid tissue (not recorded which). The chain joins TRBV5-8 to TRBJ1-2, with D possibly matching TRBD1 (6 bases). This receptor was taken from a young woman with Graves' hyperthyroidism. The CDR3 protein is CASSSQGFGYGYTF. In DNA, the CDR3 is TGTGCCAGCAGCTCGCAGGGGTTTGGCTATGGCTACACCTTC.